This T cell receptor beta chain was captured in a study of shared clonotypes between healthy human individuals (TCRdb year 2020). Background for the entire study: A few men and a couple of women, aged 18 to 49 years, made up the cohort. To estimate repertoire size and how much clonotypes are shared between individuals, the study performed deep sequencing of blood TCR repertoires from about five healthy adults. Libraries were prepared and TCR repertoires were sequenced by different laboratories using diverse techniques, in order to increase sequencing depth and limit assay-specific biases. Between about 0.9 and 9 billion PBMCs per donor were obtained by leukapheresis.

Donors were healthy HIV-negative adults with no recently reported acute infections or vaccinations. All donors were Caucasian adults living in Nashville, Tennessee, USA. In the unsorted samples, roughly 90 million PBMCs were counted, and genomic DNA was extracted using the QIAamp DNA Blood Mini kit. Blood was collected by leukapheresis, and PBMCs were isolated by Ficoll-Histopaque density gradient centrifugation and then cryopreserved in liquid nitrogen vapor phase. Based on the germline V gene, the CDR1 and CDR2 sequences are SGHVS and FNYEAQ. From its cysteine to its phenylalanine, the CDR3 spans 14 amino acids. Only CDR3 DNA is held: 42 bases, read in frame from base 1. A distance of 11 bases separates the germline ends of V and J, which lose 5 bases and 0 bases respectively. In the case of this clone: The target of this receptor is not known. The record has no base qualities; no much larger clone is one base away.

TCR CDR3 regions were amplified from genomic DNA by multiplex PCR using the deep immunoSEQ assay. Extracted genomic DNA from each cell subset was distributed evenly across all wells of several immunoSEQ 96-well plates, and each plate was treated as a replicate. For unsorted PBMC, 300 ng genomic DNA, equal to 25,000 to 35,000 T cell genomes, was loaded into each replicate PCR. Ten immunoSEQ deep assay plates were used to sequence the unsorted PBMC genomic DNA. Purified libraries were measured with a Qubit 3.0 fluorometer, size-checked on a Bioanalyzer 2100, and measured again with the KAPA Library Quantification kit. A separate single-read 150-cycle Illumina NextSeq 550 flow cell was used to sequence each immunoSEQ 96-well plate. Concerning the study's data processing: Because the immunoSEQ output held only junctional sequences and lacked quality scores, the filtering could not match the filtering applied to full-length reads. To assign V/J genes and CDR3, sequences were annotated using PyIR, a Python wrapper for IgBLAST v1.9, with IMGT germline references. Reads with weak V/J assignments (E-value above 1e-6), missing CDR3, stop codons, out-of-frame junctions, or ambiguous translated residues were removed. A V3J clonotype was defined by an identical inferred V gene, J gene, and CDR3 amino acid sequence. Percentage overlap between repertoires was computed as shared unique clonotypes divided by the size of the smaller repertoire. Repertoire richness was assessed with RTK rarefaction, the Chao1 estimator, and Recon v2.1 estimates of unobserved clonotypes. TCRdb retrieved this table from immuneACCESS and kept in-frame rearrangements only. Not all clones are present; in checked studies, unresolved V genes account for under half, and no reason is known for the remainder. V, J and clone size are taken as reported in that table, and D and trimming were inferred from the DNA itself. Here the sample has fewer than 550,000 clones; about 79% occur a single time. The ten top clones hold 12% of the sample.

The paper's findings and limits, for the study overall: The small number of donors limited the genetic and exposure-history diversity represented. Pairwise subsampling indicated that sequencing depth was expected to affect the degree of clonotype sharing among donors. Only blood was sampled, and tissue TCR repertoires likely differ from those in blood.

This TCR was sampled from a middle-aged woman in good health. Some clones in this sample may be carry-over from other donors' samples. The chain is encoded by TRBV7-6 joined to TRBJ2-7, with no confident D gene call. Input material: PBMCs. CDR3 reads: CASSNDGISYEQYF. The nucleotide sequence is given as TGTGCCAGCAGCAACGACGGAATCTCCTACGAGCAGTACTTC.